The sequence of this TCR beta chain was determined in a study of shared clonotypes between healthy human individuals. Study results and limitations: Clonotype sharing across donors was expected to vary with sequencing depth. The four-donor shared clonotypes exceeded non-shared clonotypes in generation probability, with non-shared ones scoring lower.

Evenly divided among several immunoSEQ plates was the genomic DNA of each subset. Clones were read by immunoSEQ multiplex PCR, and TCRdb kept only the in-frame ones, dropping some. The profile shows roughly 1,100,000 clones, about 75% of them singletons. The CDR3 contains 11 residues. Germline V CDR1 and CDR2: SGHTA, FQGNSA. V was shortened by 7 bases and J by 1 base, with 5 bases between the two germline ends. On this clone: The antigen remains undetermined.

Sequencing was carried out using memory CD4+ T cells sorted from blood. Indicated subset: CD45RA-negative fraction. The gene calls are TRBV7-2 and TRBJ2-7; D is unresolved. This receptor was taken from a man younger than 35 in good health. CDR3 amino acids: CASTESYEQYF. In DNA form, the CDR3 reads TGTGCCAGCACCGAATCCTACGAGCAGTACTTC. Filled out from reference TRBV7-2 and TRBJ2-7, the complete variable domain reads GAGVSQSPSNKVTEKGKDVELRCDPISGHTALYWYRQSLGQGLEFLIYFQGNSAPDKSGLPSDRFSAERTGGSVSTLTIQRTQQEDSAVYLCASTESYEQYFGPGTRLTVT.